This TCR beta chain was recorded in a study of vaccination and CD4 T cells after COVID-19. In the study overall: Median time from second vaccine dose to sampling was approximately 69 days (14 to 241).

The treatment denotes: roughly 10-day PBMC culture with coronavirus spike peptide pools or control peptides (ViraFEST assay). CD4+ T cells that had been cultured provided DNA sequenced with the Oncomine TCR Beta short-read assay. MiXCR was run by TCRdb on the PCR reads, yielding one entry per CDR3 protein. The sample holds under 10,000 distinct CDR3 sequences, approximately 57% seen once. Turning to this clonotype: Its target is not known.

J gave up 7 bases and V 2 bases, and 12 bases lay outside the gene matches. CDR3 size: 16 residues. From germline, CDR1 is MNHEY and CDR2 SVGEGT. This TCR was sampled from a human donor with COVID-19. Sequencing was performed on cultured CD4+ T cells from blood, taken after SARS-CoV-2 vaccination. The chain employs TRBV6-2 or TRBV6-3 and TRBJ1-2, with 8 bases matching TRBD1. CDR3 in amino acids: CASSYPPDRVGFGYTF. CDR3 in DNA: TGTGCCAGCAGTTACCCCCCGGACAGGGTCGGGTTTGGCTACACCTTC.